This T cell receptor beta chain was recorded in a study of shared clonotypes between healthy human individuals. With regard to this clone: Its antigen is currently unknown.

Profiling relied on immunoSEQ multiplex PCR, and the TCRdb table lists in-frame clones only, not all of them. The sample has about 2 million clones, roughly 95% seen once. It was CD45RO-negative cells, positively selected for CCR7, that made up naive CD8 cells, with terminally differentiated effector memory CD45RA+ cells excluded. Whole-study results and caveats: Naive subsets tended to show greater estimated richness than memory subsets. Rarefaction revealed incomplete sorted-subset sequencing despite large depth.

Specimen: naive CD8+ T cells sorted from blood. The origin of this receptor is a man in his late teens or twenties in good health.

The CDR3 nucleotides are TGTGCCAGCAGCTTCGGAGGGTTTATGGCCTACGAGCAGTACTTC. Translating it yields CASSFGGFMAYEQYF. The chain uses TRBV7-2 and TRBJ2-7; TRBD2 is a possible D gene (6 bases). V was clipped by 3 bases and J by 2 bases, with 14 bases between them. This CDR3 is 15 amino acids long. The V gene's germline CDR1 is SGHTA and CDR2 FQGNSA.